This TCR beta chain was observed in a study of blood T cell repertoires in COVID-19. About the study: T cells, B-cell-depleted T cells, or PBMCs supplied cDNA or gDNA.

CDR3 length equals 15 residues. The germline V gene encodes CDR1 SGDLS and CDR2 YYNGEE. V lost 2 bases to trimming and J lost 7 bases; unmatched junction nucleotides: 8. This clone was counted between two and nine times. Measured with immunoSEQ multiplex PCR; TCRdb has only the in-frame clones, and not every one. In the table there are about 130,000 clones, roughly 84% of which are singletons. Material: peripheral blood. The chain uses TRBV9 and TRBJ2-1; 8 bases agree with TRBD2. This receptor was taken from a woman in her 30s who had recovered from COVID-19. CDR3 region: CASSVLAGRGNEQFF. The CDR3, as DNA: TGTGCCAGCAGCGTTTTAGCGGGAAGGGGGAATGAGCAGTTCTTC.